This entry lists 31 T cell receptor beta chains sequenced from one sample in a study of graft-versus-host responses after intestinal transplantation. TCRdb keeps only in-frame clones here, not all; method: immunoSEQ multiplex PCR. The sample consists of roughly 97,000 clones, approximately 92% of them appearing once. The material was PBMCs, obtained 450 to 460 days after intestinal transplant. The source of these receptors is a human patient who received an intestinal transplant, so some T cells may come from the graft donor.

The rearrangement links TRBV10-2 to TRBJ2-7, with D possibly called TRBD1 or TRBD2 (6 bases each). CDR1 and CDR2 from the germline V gene are WSHSY and SAAADI. This CDR3 region has 18 residues. Deletions cut 0 bases from V and 5 bases from J, with 23 bases between. For the CDR3, the DNA is TGCGCCAGCAGTGAGTCGACTGTATGGGGGGCGCTCCTTGACGAGCAGTACTTC. Amino acids: CASSESTVWGALLDEQYF.

V and J are TRBV4-1 and TRBJ2-5; D gene unclear. Germline assignment: CDR1 MGHRA and CDR2 YSYEKL. The CDR3 runs 16 residues. V was trimmed by 1 base and J by 2 bases, leaving 14 bases between them. CDR3 bases: TGCGCCAGCAGCCAAGTTTTCATGGTTGGGCAAGAGACCCAGTACTTC. As protein: CASSQVFMVGQETQYF.

J is TRBJ1-5 and V is TRBV6-5; 9 positions agree with TRBD1. The germline V gene has CDR1 MNHEY and CDR2 SVGAGI. CDR3 length equals 13 residues. V shed 6 bases, J shed 7 bases, and the junction held 4 bases outside the gene matches. The DNA for the CDR3 is TGTGCCAGCAGACCCGGACAGGGGCAGCCCCAGCATTTT. This encodes CASRPGQGQPQHF.

V gene TRBV10-1 combines with J gene TRBJ1-1, with 8 positions matching TRBD1. The CDR3 contains 15 residues. Germline V gene data show CDR1 as WNHNN and CDR2 as SYGVQD (reference sequence). V lost 5 bases, J lost 7 bases, and 12 bases stayed unmatched. The CDR3 coding sequence is TGCGCCAGCAGTCCCTCCGGGACAGGTACCGATGAAGCTTTCTTT. Its translation: CASSPSGTGTDEAFF.

The chain joins TRBV5-1 to TRBJ2-3; 11 bases are shared with TRBD2. Trimming removed 4 bases from V and 0 bases from J; junction bases left unmatched: 10. The CDR3 is made up of 18 amino acids. The germline V gene has CDR1 SGHRS and CDR2 YFSETQ. The CDR3, as DNA: TGCGCCAGCAGCGTCCCTAGCGGGGGGAGATCTAGCACAGATACGCAGTATTTT. The encoded protein is CASSVPSGGRSSTDTQYF. The variable domain in full, completed from reference TRBV5-1 and TRBJ2-3, reads KAGVTQTPRYLIKTRGQQVTLSCSPISGHRSVSWYQQTPGQGLQFLFEYFSETQRNKGNFPGRFSGRQFSNSRSEMNVSTLELGDSALYLCASSVPSGGRSSTDTQYFGPGTRLTVL.

This clone was seen just once. V and J are TRBV5-4 and TRBJ2-1, with a weak D call TRBD1 (5 bases). Trimming left V 10 bases short and J 5 bases short, with 7 bases between. Germline loops: CDR1 SGHNT, CDR2 YYREEE (reference sequence). This CDR3 is 10 amino acids long. The DNA of the CDR3 is TGTGCCTGGGGCGACAATGAGCAGTTCTTC. This translates into CAWGDNEQFF.

V usage is TRBV2 and J usage is TRBJ1-1, with D maybe TRBD1 (5 bases). The CDR3 consists of 14 residues. Germline V gives CDR1 SNHLY, CDR2 FYNNEI. Trimming left V 6 bases short and J 4 bases short, with 15 bases between. This chain's CDR3 is CASRAAGGGTEAFF. The CDR3, as DNA: TGTGCCAGCAGGGCCGCGGGGGGTGGCACTGAAGCTTTCTTT.

This chain joins TRBV9 and TRBJ1-1; D is unresolved. This CDR3 has 13 residues. Germline CDR1 and CDR2: SGDLS and YYNGEE. Trimming cost V 3 bases and J 4 bases, with 10 bases left between them. The CDR3 nucleotides read TGTGCCAGCAGCGGGCCCTCAGGCACTGAAGCTTTCTTT. It is translated as CASSGPSGTEAFF.

The gene calls are TRBV5-4 and TRBJ2-5; the match to TRBD2 covers 11 bases. Germline assignment: CDR1 SGHNT and CDR2 YYREEE (reference sequence). The CDR3 extends over 17 amino acids. V gave up 1 base and J gave up 5 bases; unmatched junction bases: 10. The CDR3 sequence: CASSLSSGGPLRETQYF. CDR3 sequence (DNA): TGTGCCAGCAGCTTGTCTAGCGGGGGGCCCCTTCGCGAGACCCAGTACTTC.

This clone came up a few times. J is TRBJ1-1 and V is TRBV5-1; D remains ambiguous. There are 13 residues in the CDR3. Trimming removed 0 bases from V and 5 bases from J, with 8 bases in between. Per the germline V gene, CDR1 is SGHRS and CDR2 is YFSETQ. CDR3 residues: CASSLAGWTEAFF. The CDR3 nucleotides are TGCGCCAGCAGCTTGGCAGGATGGACTGAAGCTTTCTTT.

The gene calls are TRBV27 and TRBJ1-1, with 7 bases identical to TRBD1. The germline V gene has CDR1 MNHEY and CDR2 SMNVEV (reference sequence). This CDR3 is 12 amino acids long. V shed 5 bases, J shed 10 bases, and the junction held 7 bases outside the gene matches. CDR3 region: CASSPPGGRAFF. In nucleotides, the CDR3 is TGTGCCAGCAGTCCGCCAGGGGGACGAGCTTTCTTT.

This chain joins TRBV5-4 and TRBJ1-1, with D possibly matching TRBD1 (5 bases). CDR1 is SGHNT and CDR2 is YYREEE in the germline V gene (reference sequence). This CDR3 contains 14 residues. V lost 4 bases to trimming and J lost 2 bases, with 12 bases between them. DNA for the CDR3: TGTGCCAGCAGCCCCGGCCAGGGCAACACTGAAGCTTTCTTT. This codes for CASSPGQGNTEAFF.

This sequence joins TRBV27 and TRBJ2-5; D is uncertain. The CDR3 covers 13 residues. Per germline, CDR1 MNHEY and CDR2 SMNVEV (reference sequence). Trimming took off 3 bases at V and 7 bases at J, with 12 bases between the two ends. CDR3 in amino acids: CASSLAGKGTQYF. The CDR3 DNA follows: TGTGCCAGCAGTTTGGCAGGCAAGGGGACCCAGTACTTC.

This chain links TRBV5-6 with TRBJ1-2; perhaps TRBD1 as D (6 bases). The V and J ends lost 4 bases and 8 bases respectively, with 24 bases between them. Germline V lookup: CDR1 SGHDT, CDR2 YYEEEE. CDR3 length equals 16 residues. The CDR3 loop is CASSVDPGTPVQGYTF. CDR3 nucleotide sequence: TGTGCCAGCAGCGTGGACCCCGGGACACCAGTCCAAGGCTACACCTTC.

The chain joins TRBV13 to TRBJ2-7; 8 bases fit TRBD1. After removal of 0 bases from V and 4 bases from J, the junction contained 2 bases not matched to a gene. The V gene's germline CDR1 is PRHDT and CDR2 FYEKMQ (reference sequence). This CDR3 contains 14 residues. CDR3 in amino acids: CASSLGDRAYEQYF. The CDR3 coding sequence is TGTGCCAGCAGCTTAGGGGACAGGGCGTACGAGCAGTACTTC.

J is TRBJ1-1 and V is TRBV6-5; TRBD1 matches 7 bases. With V trimmed by 0 bases and J by 2 bases, 3 bases remained unmatched. CDR1 and CDR2 (germline): MNHEY, SVGAGI. There are 15 residues in the CDR3. This chain's CDR3 is CASSYSGQANTEAFF. The CDR3 bases are TGTGCCAGCAGTTACTCTGGACAGGCAAACACTGAAGCTTTCTTT.

V usage is TRBV5-1 and J usage is TRBJ2-7; D may match TRBD1 or TRBD2 (5 bases each). CDR1 SGHRS and CDR2 YFSETQ come from the germline V gene. There are 16 residues in the CDR3. V lost 0 bases, J lost 0 bases, and 13 bases lay in between. The CDR3 sequence: CASSLAGTGFSYEQYF. The DNA of the CDR3 is TGCGCCAGCAGCTTGGCGGGGACGGGATTCTCCTACGAGCAGTACTTC.

The V and J genes are TRBV6-6 and TRBJ2-7, with TRBD1 matching 7 bases. V was pared by 6 bases and J by 7 bases, with 9 bases of the junction left unmatched. Germline loops: CDR1 MNHNY, CDR2 SVGAGI (reference sequence). The CDR3 totals 13 residues. CDR3 in amino acids: CASRGDSRGEQYF. The CDR3 DNA reads as TGTGCCAGCAGGGGGGACAGCCGGGGAGAGCAGTACTTC.

This sequence joins TRBV6-5 and TRBJ1-5, with no clear D. The CDR3 contains 13 residues. Trimming stripped 0 bases from V and 6 bases from J, with 6 bases between. The germline gives CDR1 MNHEY, CDR2 SVGAGI. CDR3 bases: TGTGCCAGCAGTTACTCGATCTTTCAGCCCCAGCATTTT. Translating gives CASSYSIFQPQHF.

The chain is built from TRBV7-9 and TRBJ2-3, with TRBD1 identical over 7 bases. The CDR3 totals 14 residues. Germline V gene sequence: CDR1 SEHNR, CDR2 FQNEAQ (reference sequence). The trim removed 5 bases at V and 4 bases at J, leaving 6 bases unmatched. This CDR3 reads CASSLRDRPDTQYF. The DNA for the CDR3 is TGTGCCAGCAGCCTCCGGGACAGACCAGATACGCAGTATTTT.

This chain links TRBV4-1 with TRBJ2-5, with TRBD1 as a possible D gene (6 bases). The germline V gene has CDR1 MGHRA and CDR2 YSYEKL. This CDR3 contains 15 residues. V was shortened by 3 bases and J by 1 base, with 12 bases between the two germline ends. As DNA, the CDR3 is TGCGCCAGCAGCCAGAATACAGGGTCCCAAGAGACCCAGTACTTC. This sequence encodes CASSQNTGSQETQYF.

The rearrangement links TRBV9 to TRBJ1-4; the match to TRBD1 covers 8 bases. CDR1 is SGDLS and CDR2 is YYNGEE in the germline V gene. CDR3 length: 14 residues. V lost 3 bases and J lost 5; bases outside the gene matches: 3. The CDR3 DNA follows: TGTGCCAGCAGCGAAGGGACAGGCAATGAAAAACTGTTTTTT. Amino acid sequence: CASSEGTGNEKLFF.

V gene TRBV5-1 combines with J gene TRBJ1-1; D is unresolved. The CDR3 is 13 residues long. The ends were cut back, 0 bases at V and 1 base at J, with 4 bases in the middle. Germline assignment: CDR1 SGHRS and CDR2 YFSETQ. The CDR3 loop is CASSLGRNTEAFF. The CDR3 coding sequence is TGCGCCAGCAGCTTGGGGCGGAACACTGAAGCTTTCTTT.

This chain uses TRBV9 with TRBJ1-1, with no clear D. Germline lookup yields CDR1 SGDLS and CDR2 YYNGEE. CDR3 length: 14 amino acids. Trimming took off 3 bases at V and 4 bases at J, with 13 bases between the two ends. CDR3: CASSAFDTSTEAFF. Here the CDR3 DNA reads TGTGCCAGCAGCGCCTTTGACACGTCCACTGAAGCTTTCTTT.

This clone was seen more than once but under ten times. The DNA for the CDR3 is TGTGCCAGCATCAGGACTTTTGAAGCTTTCTTT. Translating gives CASIRTFEAFF. This chain links TRBV5-8 with TRBJ1-1; D is unclear. The CDR3 covers 11 residues. CDR1 and CDR2 (germline): SGHTS, YDEGEE. Trimming removed 6 bases at V and 7 bases at J, with 10 bases between.

The V and J genes are TRBV6-5 and TRBJ1-4; D remains ambiguous. V was cut by 6 bases and J by 6 bases, with 5 bases left in between. CDR1 is MNHEY, CDR2 SVGAGI, per germline. This CDR3 has 11 amino acids. The CDR3 DNA sequence: TGTGCCAGCAGAAGCCATGAAAAACTGTTTTTT. Protein product: CASRSHEKLFF.

This chain connects TRBV10-1 to TRBJ1-5, with 9 bases identical to TRBD1. The CDR3 loop spans 13 amino acids. Trimming at V came to 5 bases and at J to 5 bases, leaving 1 base not matched to a gene. The germline CDR1 and CDR2 sequences are WNHNN and SYGVQD (reference sequence). CDR3 sequence: CASSRDRDQPQHF. In nucleotides, the CDR3 is TGCGCCAGCAGTCGGGACAGGGATCAGCCCCAGCATTTT.

CDR3: CASSVAGTEEETQYF. CDR3 DNA sequence: TGCGCCAGCAGCGTAGCCGGGACGGAGGAAGAGACCCAGTACTTC. The rearrangement links TRBV5-1 to TRBJ2-5; D is possibly TRBD1 or TRBD2 (5 bases each). Between the trimmed V and J ends, which lost 4 bases and 3 bases, there was a span of 16 bases. CDR1 and CDR2 from the germline V gene are SGHRS and YFSETQ. CDR3 length: 15 amino acids.

The chain carries TRBV14 and TRBJ1-1; D is unclear. Germline V CDR1 and CDR2: SGHDN, FVKESK. Trimming stripped 1 base from V and 6 bases from J, with 9 bases between. This CDR3 contains 13 residues. CDR3 in DNA: TGTGCCAGCAGCCAAGGTCTCCCGGCTGAAGCTTTCTTT. It translates to CASSQGLPAEAFF.

This chain links TRBV6-1 with TRBJ1-2, with D possibly TRBD1 on 5 matching bases. Germline lookup yields CDR1 MNHNS and CDR2 SASEGT. CDR3 length: 14 amino acids. The V end was cut by 3 bases, the J end by 4 bases, with 12 bases between. CDR3 residues: CASSERGPSYGYTF. CDR3 nucleotides: TGTGCCAGCAGTGAGCGGGGACCTAGCTATGGCTACACCTTC.

The chain couples TRBV11-3 to TRBJ1-3; 9 bases fit TRBD1. Germline trimming cut 5 bases from V and 0 bases from J; bases unmatched to any gene: 5. There are 16 residues in the CDR3. Germline V gene lookup returns CDR1 SGHNT and CDR2 YENEEA. CDR3 protein: CASSRGQGSSGNTIYF. CDR3 sequence (DNA): TGTGCCAGCAGCCGGGGACAGGGAAGCTCTGGAAACACCATATATTTT.